Sequencing of this TCR beta chain was carried out in a study of T cell responses to AZD1222 COVID-19 vaccine. Study-level information: Pooled together were second doses at about 4 or about 12 weeks. Regarding the study as a whole: Nearly half of the spike-specific TCRs reportedly recognize variant regions that carry no mutations. The CD4 TCRs associated with vaccination extended across spike and predominated at 160-218 and 743-854.

Some clones are missing from TCRdb's copy, which holds only in-frame ones; the method was immunoSEQ multiplex PCR. The data show 85,000 to 130,000 clones, with over 90% seen just once and less than 6.5% held by the top ten. Trimming shortened V by 5 bases and J by 6 bases, and 6 bases separated the two germline ends. Per germline, CDR1 SGHTA and CDR2 FQGNSA. The CDR3 extends over 11 amino acids. Comment on this clone: Its specificity is not known.

Sequenced here: peripheral blood, sampled on day 0 of AZD1222 vaccination. The sequence was collected from an adult in good health. This chain links TRBV7-2 with TRBJ2-3; D call uncertain. The CDR3 sequence: CASSRSDTQYF. The CDR3 DNA follows: TGTGCCAGCAGCCGTTCCGATACGCAGTATTTT.